This record concerns one T cell receptor (beta chain) sequence. This sample stems from a study of PD-L1 blockade in urothelial cancer. At the level of the study: Most of the 29 patients were men who had bladder-origin urothelial cancer.

Between the trimmed V and J ends, which lost 2 bases and 0 bases, there was a span of 11 bases. CDR1 is PRHDT and CDR2 is FYEKMQ in the germline V gene (reference sequence). CDR3 length equals 17 residues. The assay was immunoSEQ multiplex PCR, and TCRdb's table has in-frame clones only and misses some. This table has roughly 120,000 clones, roughly 90% appearing once. Noted time point: peripheral blood 6 weeks after treatment start. This specimen was PBMCs, taken around atezolizumab (anti-PD-L1) treatment. The receptor comes from a man in his sixties with urothelial cancer. This chain joins TRBV13 and TRBJ2-6; D possibly corresponds to TRBD1 (7 bases). CDR3 protein: CASSLQGGHSGANVLTF. The CDR3, as DNA: TGTGCCAGCAGCTTACAGGGGGGCCACTCTGGGGCCAACGTCCTGACTTTC.